One sample yielded the 10 T cell receptor beta chains listed below, sequenced in a study of human T cells and chemical hapten exposure. TCRdb processed the RACE reads anew with MiXCR; each CDR3 protein has one entry. The sample has 250,000 or so distinct CDR3 sequences; around 7.3% are singletons. Regarding time point: pre-sensitization, week 0. Stated treatment: therapeutic diphenylcyclopropenone sensitization with weekly scalp DPC. The sample was whole blood, taken in connection with sensitization to the hapten diphenylcyclopropenone (DPC). The receptor set was obtained from a man aged 18 to 30 with alopecia areata. Some clones in this sample may be carry-over from other donors' samples.

The CDR3 DNA follows: TGCAGTGCAGTTACAAAAGAACTGGGCTACACCTTC. Translating gives CSAVTKELGYTF. The chain couples TRBV20-1 to TRBJ1-2; the D is unclear. With 6 bases removed from V and 8 bases from J, the gap between germline ends came to 16 bases. Germline CDR1 reads DFQATT; CDR2 reads SNEGSKA (reference sequence). The CDR3 contains 12 residues.

Ten or more counts support this clonotype. This chain uses TRBV6-5 with TRBJ1-1; 8 bases are shared with TRBD1. J gave up 3 bases and V 6 bases, and 6 bases lay outside the gene matches. CDR1 MNHEY and CDR2 SVGAGI come from the germline V gene. The CDR3 is 14 amino acids. For the CDR3, the DNA is TGTGCCAGCAGCCAACAGGGGGTACACACTGAAGCTTTCTTT. It yields the protein CASSQQGVHTEAFF.

This sequence joins TRBV6-6 and TRBJ2-3; D unclear. CDR3 size: 16 residues. Trimming removed 0 bases from V and 3 bases from J, with 13 bases in between. Germline loops: CDR1 MNHNY, CDR2 SVGAGI (reference sequence). For the CDR3, the DNA is TGTGCCAGCAGTTACTCTAGAATCCCAAGTACAGATACGCAGTATTTT. Translation gives CASSYSRIPSTDTQYF.

A few counts support this clonotype. The J gene is TRBJ1-5, the V gene TRBV12-5; D remains ambiguous. The CDR3 contains 13 residues. Trimming stripped 8 bases from V and 4 bases from J, with 12 bases between. The V gene's germline CDR1 is LGHNT and CDR2 FRNRAP. The CDR3 here is CASSGTDNQPQHF. CDR3 DNA sequence: TGTGCTAGTTCTGGAACAGATAATCAGCCCCAGCATTTT.

This chain joins TRBV3-1 and TRBJ1-1; D is unresolved. Germline CDR1 is LGHDT and CDR2 is YNNKEL (reference sequence). The CDR3 spans 17 residues. Trimming left V 0 bases short and J 0 bases short, with 14 bases between. CDR3 coding DNA: TGTGCCAGCAGCCAAGAACCAGACGACACCGTGAACACTGAAGCTTTCTTT. Residues: CASSQEPDDTVNTEAFF.

The V call is TRBV13, the J call TRBJ2-4; the match to TRBD1 covers 9 bases. J was trimmed by 1 base and V by 3 bases; bases with no gene match: 4. The CDR3 loop spans 16 amino acids. Germline assignment: CDR1 PRHDT and CDR2 FYEKMQ (reference sequence). In DNA, the CDR3 is TGTGCCAGCAGCTTCCGGGACAGGGAGGCCAAAAACATTCAGTACTTC. It codes for CASSFRDREAKNIQYF.

The genes are TRBV7-8 and TRBJ1-1; tentative D call: TRBD1 (6 bases). CDR1 and CDR2 from the germline V gene are SGHVS and FQNEAQ. This CDR3 region has 13 residues. V lost 2 bases and J 6 bases, leaving 10 bases between the germline ends. CDR3 in DNA: TGTGCCAGCAGCTTAACCCAGGGGCCTGAAGCTTTCTTT. The encoded protein is CASSLTQGPEAFF.

The rearrangement joins TRBV5-6 to TRBJ2-5, with a possible D match to TRBD1 (6 bases). The V gene's germline CDR1 is SGHDT and CDR2 YYEEEE. Trimming left V 5 bases short and J 2 bases short, with 13 bases between. The CDR3 totals 14 residues. Here the CDR3 DNA reads TGTGCCAGCAGGCAAGGACAGATACAAGAGACCCAGTACTTC. This codes for CASRQGQIQETQYF.

The chain joins TRBV10-3 to TRBJ2-7, with 7 nucleotides matching TRBD1. The CDR3 is made up of 15 amino acids. Germline CDR1 reads ENHRY; CDR2 reads SYGVKD. Trimming cost V 2 bases and J 2 bases; bases outside gene matches: 6. The CDR3 reads CAISETRGPTYEQYF. The CDR3, as DNA: TGTGCCATCAGTGAGACGAGGGGGCCCACCTACGAGCAGTACTTC.

This clonotype showed up just a few times. The V call is TRBV6-6, the J call TRBJ1-5; a weak D match, TRBD1 (6 bases). Germline V lookup: CDR1 MNHNY, CDR2 SVGAGI (reference sequence). The V end was cut by 5 bases, the J end by 9 bases, with 20 bases between. The CDR3 covers 15 residues. Here the CDR3 reads CASSPGGPGVRPQHF. The CDR3 DNA is TGTGCCAGCAGTCCCGGCGGGCCAGGGGTTAGGCCCCAGCATTTT.